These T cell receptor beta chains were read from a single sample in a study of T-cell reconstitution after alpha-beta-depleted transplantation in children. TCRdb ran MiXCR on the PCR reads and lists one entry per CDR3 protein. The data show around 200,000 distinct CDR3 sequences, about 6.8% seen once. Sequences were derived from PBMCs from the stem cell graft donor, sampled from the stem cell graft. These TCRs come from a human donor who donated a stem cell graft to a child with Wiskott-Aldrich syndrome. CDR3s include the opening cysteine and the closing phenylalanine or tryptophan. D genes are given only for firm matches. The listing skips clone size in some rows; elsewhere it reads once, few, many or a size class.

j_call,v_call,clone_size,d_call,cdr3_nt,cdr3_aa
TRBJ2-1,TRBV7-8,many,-,TGTGCCAGCAGCTTAATCTACATCAATGAGCAGTTCTTC,CASSLIYINEQFF
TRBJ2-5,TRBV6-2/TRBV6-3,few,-,TGTGCCAGCAGTTCTTTAAAAAGGCTCCAGAACAGTCGGGAGACCCAGTACTTC,CASSSLKRLQNSRETQYF
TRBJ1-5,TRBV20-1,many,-,TGCAGTGCTGGGGGACGGATCAATCAGCCCCAGCATTTT,CSAGGRINQPQHF
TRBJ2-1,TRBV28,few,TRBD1,TGTGCCAGCACCGCTTCTAAGGGGGCGTTGAATGAGCAGTTCTTC,CASTASKGALNEQFF
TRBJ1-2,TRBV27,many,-,TGTGCCAGCAGAGGCAGGGAGGGAGGCTACACCTTC,CASRGREGGYTF
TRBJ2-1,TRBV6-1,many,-,TGTGCCAGCAGTGGACTTGACAATGAGCAGTTCTTC,CASSGLDNEQFF
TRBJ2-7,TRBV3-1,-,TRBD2,TGTGCCAGCAGCCAAAAGGTCGCGGGAGCTTACGAGCAGTACTTC,CASSQKVAGAYEQYF
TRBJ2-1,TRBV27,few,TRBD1,TGTGCCAGCAGTCTCCTTTACGGACAGGGACCCTCCCATGAGCAGTTCTTC,CASSLLYGQGPSHEQFF
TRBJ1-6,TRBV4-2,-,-,TGTGCCAGCAGCCAAGATAAAGGCTCAGGAGGGTTGAGGTCACCCCTCCACTTT,CASSQDKGSGGLRSPLHF
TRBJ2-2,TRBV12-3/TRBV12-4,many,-,TGTGCCAGCAGACCGGGACTGCGTTCGGGCGGGGAGCTGTTTTTT,CASRPGLRSGGELFF
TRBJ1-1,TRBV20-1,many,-,TGCAGTGCTAGAGATTGGGGGGCCACTGAAGCTTTCTTT,CSARDWGATEAFF
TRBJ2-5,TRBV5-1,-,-,TGCGCCAGCAGCTTAGTTGCAAGGGAGACCCAGTACTTC,CASSLVARETQYF
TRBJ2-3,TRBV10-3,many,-,TGTGCCATCAGTGAGGATGGTAGGTTAACAGATACGCAGTATTTT,CAISEDGRLTDTQYF
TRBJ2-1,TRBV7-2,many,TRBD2,TGTGCCAGCAGCCCCCTCCAGACTGGACTAGCGGAATATGAGCAGTTCTTC,CASSPLQTGLAEYEQFF
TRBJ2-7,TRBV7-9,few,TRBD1,TGTGCCAGCAGCTTGGGACAGGGGAACTACGAGCAGTACTTC,CASSLGQGNYEQYF
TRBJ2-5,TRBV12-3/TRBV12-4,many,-,TGTGCCAGCAGTCCCGGAGGGGGCGCAGGGGACCAAGAGACCCAGTACTTC,CASSPGGGAGDQETQYF
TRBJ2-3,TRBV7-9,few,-,TGTGCCAGCAGCTTCGGGTTCACAGATACGCAGTATTTT,CASSFGFTDTQYF
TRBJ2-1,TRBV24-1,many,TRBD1,TGTGCCACCAGTGATCGGACAGGCGGAAATGAGCAGTTCTTC,CATSDRTGGNEQFF
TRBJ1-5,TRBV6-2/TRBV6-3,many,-,TGTGCCAGCAGTTACTCCATCCTGCCCCAGCATTTT,CASSYSILPQHF
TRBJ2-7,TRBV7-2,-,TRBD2,TGTGCCAGCAGCTTAGTAGCGGGGGGGCTTGGAGAGCAGTACTTC,CASSLVAGGLGEQYF
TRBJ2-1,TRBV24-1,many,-,TGTGCCACCAGTTTAGGAATCGATGAGCAGTTCTTC,CATSLGIDEQFF
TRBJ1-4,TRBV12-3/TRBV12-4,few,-,TGTGCCAGCAGGTCAGGGGCCGAAAAACTGTTTTTT,CASRSGAEKLFF
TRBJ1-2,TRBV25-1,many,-,TGTGCCAGCAGTGAAGACGGCCCCTATGGCTACACCTTC,CASSEDGPYGYTF
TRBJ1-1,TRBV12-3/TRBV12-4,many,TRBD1,TGTGCCAGCACCCGGACAGGGGGATCGAACACTGAAGCTTTCTTT,CASTRTGGSNTEAFF
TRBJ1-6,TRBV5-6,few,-,TGTGCCAGCAGCCTGACGGGGGGAAGTAATTCACCCCTCCACTTT,CASSLTGGSNSPLHF
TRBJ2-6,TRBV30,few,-,TGTGCCTGGAGGGTGCGGCCTGGGGCCAACGTCCTGACTTTC,CAWRVRPGANVLTF
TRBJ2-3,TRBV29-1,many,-,TGCAGCGTCGGGACCACAGATACGCAGTATTTT,CSVGTTDTQYF
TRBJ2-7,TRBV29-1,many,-,TGCAGCGTTGAAGACCTACAGGTAACCGGCGAGCAGTACTTC,CSVEDLQVTGEQYF
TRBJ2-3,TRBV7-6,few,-,TGTGCCAGCAGCCTACAACCGCCTACAGATACGCAGTATTTT,CASSLQPPTDTQYF
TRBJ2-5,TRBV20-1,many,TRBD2,TGCAGTGCTTTACCCGCGGGGGGGCGCCAAGAGACCCAGTACTTC,CSALPAGGRQETQYF
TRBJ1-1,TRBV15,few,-,TGTGCCACCAGCAGAGATCGGGCCTACACTGAAGCTTTCTTT,CATSRDRAYTEAFF
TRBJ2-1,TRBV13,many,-,TGTGCCAGCAGCTACCGGAACTCCTACAATGAGCAGTTCTTC,CASSYRNSYNEQFF
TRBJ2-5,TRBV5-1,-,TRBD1,TGCGCCAGCAGCTTGGTCGGACAGGGAGACGGGGAGACCCAGTACTTC,CASSLVGQGDGETQYF
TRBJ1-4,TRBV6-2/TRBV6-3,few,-,TGTGCCAGCAGTTACGGCCAGGGTGATGAAAAACTGTTTTTT,CASSYGQGDEKLFF